This T cell receptor (beta chain) is drawn from a study of blood T cell repertoires in COVID-19. Study-wide context: Acute and convalescent COVID-19 samples came from the United States, Italy and Spain.

Germline CDR1 is MNHNS and CDR2 is SASEGT. This CDR3 is built from 15 residues. V was clipped by 4 bases and J by 6 bases; unmatched bases: 8. In the original workflow: Reference gene primer amplification yielded estimated nucleated cell counts. The data were produced by immunoSEQ multiplex PCR, yet TCRdb's version contains in-frame clones alone and is incomplete. V, J and clone size reflect that table, while D and trimming were determined from the DNA. The sample records 150,000 to 200,000 clones, roughly 87% being singletons. What was sequenced was peripheral blood. This chain uses TRBV6-1 with TRBJ2-3; 9 bases line up with TRBD1. This TCR came from a woman in her seventies with COVID-19, enrolled during active disease. CDR3 DNA: TGTGCCAGCAGTGGCGGGACAGGGTGGTGGGATACGCAGTATTTT. The encoded protein is CASSGGTGWWDTQYF.